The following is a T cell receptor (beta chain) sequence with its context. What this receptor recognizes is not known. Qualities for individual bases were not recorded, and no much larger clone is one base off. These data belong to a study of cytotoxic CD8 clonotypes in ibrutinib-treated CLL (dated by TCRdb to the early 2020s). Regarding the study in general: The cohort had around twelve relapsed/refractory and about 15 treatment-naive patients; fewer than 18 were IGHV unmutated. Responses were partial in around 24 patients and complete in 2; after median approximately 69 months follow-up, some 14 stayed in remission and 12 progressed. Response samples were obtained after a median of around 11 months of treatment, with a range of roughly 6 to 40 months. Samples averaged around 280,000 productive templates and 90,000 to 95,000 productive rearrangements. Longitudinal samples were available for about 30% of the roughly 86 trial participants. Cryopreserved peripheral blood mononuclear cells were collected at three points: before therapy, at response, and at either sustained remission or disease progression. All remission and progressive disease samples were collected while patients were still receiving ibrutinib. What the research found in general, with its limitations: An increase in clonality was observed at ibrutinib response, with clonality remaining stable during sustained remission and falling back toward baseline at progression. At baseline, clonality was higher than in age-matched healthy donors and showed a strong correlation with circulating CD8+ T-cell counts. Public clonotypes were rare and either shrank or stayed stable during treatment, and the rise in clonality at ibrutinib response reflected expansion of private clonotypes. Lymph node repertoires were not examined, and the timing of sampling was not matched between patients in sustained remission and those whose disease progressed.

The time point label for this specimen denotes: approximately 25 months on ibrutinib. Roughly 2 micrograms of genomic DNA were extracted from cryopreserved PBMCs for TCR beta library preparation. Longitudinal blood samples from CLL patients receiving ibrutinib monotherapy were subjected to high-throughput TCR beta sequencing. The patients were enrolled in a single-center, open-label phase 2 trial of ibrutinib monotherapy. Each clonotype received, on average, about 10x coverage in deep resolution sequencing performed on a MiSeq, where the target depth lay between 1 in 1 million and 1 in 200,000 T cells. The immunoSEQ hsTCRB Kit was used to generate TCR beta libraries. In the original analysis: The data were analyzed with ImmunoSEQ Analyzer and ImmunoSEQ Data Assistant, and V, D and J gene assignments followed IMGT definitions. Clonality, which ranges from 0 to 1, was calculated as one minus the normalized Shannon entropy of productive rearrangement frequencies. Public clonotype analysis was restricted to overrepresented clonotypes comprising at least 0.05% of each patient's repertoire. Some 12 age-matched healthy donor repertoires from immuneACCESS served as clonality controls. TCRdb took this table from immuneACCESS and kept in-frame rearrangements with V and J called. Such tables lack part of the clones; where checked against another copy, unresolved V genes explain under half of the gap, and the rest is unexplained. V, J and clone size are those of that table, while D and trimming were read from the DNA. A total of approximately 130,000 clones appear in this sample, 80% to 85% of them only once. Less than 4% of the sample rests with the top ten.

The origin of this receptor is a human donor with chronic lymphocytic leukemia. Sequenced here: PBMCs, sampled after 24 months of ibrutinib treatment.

CDR3 region: CASSQPGGYGYTF. The bases are TGTGCCAGCAGCCAGCCCGGGGGCTATGGCTACACCTTC. The rearranged segments are TRBV7-2 and TRBJ1-2, with TRBD1 perhaps the D gene, on 5 matching bases. CDR1 and CDR2, looked up from the germline V gene, are SGHTA and FQGNSA. V lost 5 bases and J lost 4 bases; the stretch between them is 11 bases long. Taken from cysteine to phenylalanine, the CDR3 has 13 residues. This entry keeps only the CDR3 DNA: 39 bases, framed from base 1.